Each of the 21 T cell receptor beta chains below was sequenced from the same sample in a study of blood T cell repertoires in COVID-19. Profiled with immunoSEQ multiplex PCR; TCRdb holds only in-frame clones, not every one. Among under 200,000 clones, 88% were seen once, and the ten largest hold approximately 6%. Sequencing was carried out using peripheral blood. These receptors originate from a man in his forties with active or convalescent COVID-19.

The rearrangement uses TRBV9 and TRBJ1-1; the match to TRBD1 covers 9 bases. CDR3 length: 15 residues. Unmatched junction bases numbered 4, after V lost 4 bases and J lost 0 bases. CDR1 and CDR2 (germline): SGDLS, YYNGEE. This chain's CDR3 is CASSPGQGMNTEAFF. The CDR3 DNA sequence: TGTGCCAGCAGCCCCGGACAGGGGATGAACACTGAAGCTTTCTTT.

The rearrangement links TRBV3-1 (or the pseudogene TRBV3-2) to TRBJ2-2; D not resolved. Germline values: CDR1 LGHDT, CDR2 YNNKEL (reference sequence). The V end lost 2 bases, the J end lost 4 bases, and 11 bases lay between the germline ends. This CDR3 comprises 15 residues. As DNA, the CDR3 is TGTGCCAGCAGCCAATTTTTAATGTCCACCGGGGAGCTGTTTTTT. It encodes CASSQFLMSTGELFF.

The CDR3 DNA follows: TGTGCCAGTAGTAGAACAGGGGTGCGGGAGACCCAGTACTTC. It translates to CASSRTGVRETQYF. This sequence joins TRBV19 and TRBJ2-5; 7 positions agree with TRBD1. The CDR3 contains 14 residues. Trimming took 4 bases from V and 5 from J; bases not matched to a gene: 7. The germline gives CDR1 LNHDA, CDR2 SQIVND (reference sequence).

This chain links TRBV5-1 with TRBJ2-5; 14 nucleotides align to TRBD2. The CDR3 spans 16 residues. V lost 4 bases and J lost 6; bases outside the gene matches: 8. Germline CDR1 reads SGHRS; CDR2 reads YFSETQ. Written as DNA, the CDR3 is TGCGCCAGCAGCAATCCCGGGACTAGCGGGAGTCAGACCCAGTACTTC. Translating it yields CASSNPGTSGSQTQYF.

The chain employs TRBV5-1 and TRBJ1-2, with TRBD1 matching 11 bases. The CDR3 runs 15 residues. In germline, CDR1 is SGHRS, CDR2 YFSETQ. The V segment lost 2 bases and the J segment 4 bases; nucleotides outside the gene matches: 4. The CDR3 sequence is CASSFSGTGGYGYTF. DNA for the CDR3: TGCGCCAGCAGCTTCTCAGGGACAGGGGGCTATGGCTACACCTTC.

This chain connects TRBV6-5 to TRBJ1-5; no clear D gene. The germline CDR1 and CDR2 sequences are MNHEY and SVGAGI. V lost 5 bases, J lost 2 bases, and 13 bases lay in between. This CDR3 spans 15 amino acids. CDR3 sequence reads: CASSPETMGNQPQHF. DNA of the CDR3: TGTGCCAGCAGTCCCGAGACAATGGGCAATCAGCCCCAGCATTTT.

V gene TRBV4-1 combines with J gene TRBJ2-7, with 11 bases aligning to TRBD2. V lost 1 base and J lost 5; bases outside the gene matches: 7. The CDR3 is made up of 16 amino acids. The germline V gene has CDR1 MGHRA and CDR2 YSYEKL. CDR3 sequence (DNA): TGCGCCAGCAGCCAAGTTACTAGCGGGAGATTCCACGAGCAGTACTTC. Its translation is CASSQVTSGRFHEQYF.

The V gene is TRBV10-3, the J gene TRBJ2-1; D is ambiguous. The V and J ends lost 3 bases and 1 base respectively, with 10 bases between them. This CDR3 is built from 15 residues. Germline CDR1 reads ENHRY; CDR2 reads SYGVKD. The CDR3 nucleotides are TGTGCCATCAGTGATGGGCCCAATTCCTACAATGAGCAGTTCTTC. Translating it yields CAISDGPNSYNEQFF.

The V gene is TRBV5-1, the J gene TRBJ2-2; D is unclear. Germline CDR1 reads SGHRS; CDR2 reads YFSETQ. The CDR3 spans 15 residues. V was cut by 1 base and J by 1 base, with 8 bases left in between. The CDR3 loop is CASSLSAGNTGELFF. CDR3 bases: TGCGCCAGCAGCTTGAGCGCTGGGAACACCGGGGAGCTGTTTTTT.

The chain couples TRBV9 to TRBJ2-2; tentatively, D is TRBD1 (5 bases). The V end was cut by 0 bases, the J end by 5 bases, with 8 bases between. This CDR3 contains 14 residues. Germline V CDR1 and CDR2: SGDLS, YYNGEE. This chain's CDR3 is CASSVGQSTGELFF. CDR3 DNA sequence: TGTGCCAGCAGCGTAGGACAGTCAACCGGGGAGCTGTTTTTT.

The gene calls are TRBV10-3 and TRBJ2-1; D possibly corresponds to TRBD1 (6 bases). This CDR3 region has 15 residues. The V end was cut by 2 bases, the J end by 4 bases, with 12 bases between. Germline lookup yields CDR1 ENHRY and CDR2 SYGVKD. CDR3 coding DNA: TGTGCCATCAGTGAGATCACAGGGATGTACAATGAGCAGTTCTTC. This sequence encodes CAISEITGMYNEQFF.

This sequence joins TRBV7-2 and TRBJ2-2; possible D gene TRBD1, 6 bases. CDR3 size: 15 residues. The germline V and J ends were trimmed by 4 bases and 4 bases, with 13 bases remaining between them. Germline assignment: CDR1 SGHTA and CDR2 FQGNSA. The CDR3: CASSSGGQPTGELFF. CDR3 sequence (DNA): TGTGCCAGCAGCTCTGGAGGACAGCCCACCGGGGAGCTGTTTTTT.

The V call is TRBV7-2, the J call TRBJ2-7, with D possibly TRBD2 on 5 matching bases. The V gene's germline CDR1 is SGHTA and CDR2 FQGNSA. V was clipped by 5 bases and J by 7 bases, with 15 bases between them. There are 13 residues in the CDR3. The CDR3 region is CASSPTGFGEQYF. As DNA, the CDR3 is TGTGCCAGCAGCCCCACGGGGTTCGGGGAGCAGTACTTC.

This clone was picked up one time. CDR3 nucleotide sequence: TGTGCCAGCAGTAGGGACAGTAGCAATCAGCCCCAGCATTTT. Protein sequence: CASSRDSSNQPQHF. The chain carries TRBV2 and TRBJ1-5, with 7 bases fitting TRBD1. After removal of 5 bases from V and 0 bases from J, the junction contained 1 base not matched to a gene. The CDR3 is 14 amino acids. Germline V gives CDR1 SNHLY, CDR2 FYNNEI.

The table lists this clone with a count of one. Here the CDR3 DNA reads TGTGCCAGCAGTTTTAGGGCGACTAGCGGGAGGACCCAAGAGACCCAGTACTTC. It encodes CASSFRATSGRTQETQYF. The chain uses TRBV27 and TRBJ2-5, with 13 nucleotides matching TRBD2. Germline CDR1 reads MNHEY; CDR2 reads SMNVEV (reference sequence). The length of the CDR3 is 18 residues. V shed 3 bases, J shed 1 base, and the junction held 8 bases outside the gene matches.

In nucleotides, the CDR3 is TGCGCCAGCAGCTTGGCTACTTCGAGCACAGATACGCAGTATTTT. The encoded protein is CASSLATSSTDTQYF. The V gene is TRBV5-1, the J gene TRBJ2-3; D remains unclear. The germline CDR1 and CDR2 sequences are SGHRS and YFSETQ. Between the trimmed V and J ends, which lost 0 bases and 0 bases, there was a span of 8 bases. The CDR3 has 15 amino acids. The variable domain in full, completed from reference TRBV5-1 and TRBJ2-3, reads KAGVTQTPRYLIKTRGQQVTLSCSPISGHRSVSWYQQTPGQGLQFLFEYFSETQRNKGNFPGRFSGRQFSNSRSEMNVSTLELGDSALYLCASSLATSSTDTQYFGPGTRLTVL.

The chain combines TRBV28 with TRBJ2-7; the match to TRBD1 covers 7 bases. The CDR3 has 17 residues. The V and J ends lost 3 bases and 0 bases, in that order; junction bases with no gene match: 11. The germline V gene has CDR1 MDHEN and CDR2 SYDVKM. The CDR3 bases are TGTGCCAGCAGTTTGGGTTCCGGGACAGCAACCTCCTACGAGCAGTACTTC. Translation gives CASSLGSGTATSYEQYF.

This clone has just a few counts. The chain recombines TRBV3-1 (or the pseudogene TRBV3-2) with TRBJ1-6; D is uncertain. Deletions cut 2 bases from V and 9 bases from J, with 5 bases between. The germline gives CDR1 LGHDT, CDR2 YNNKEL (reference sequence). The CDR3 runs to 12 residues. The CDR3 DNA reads TGTGCCAGCAGCCAATCCCGTTCACCCCTCCACTTT. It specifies CASSQSRSPLHF.

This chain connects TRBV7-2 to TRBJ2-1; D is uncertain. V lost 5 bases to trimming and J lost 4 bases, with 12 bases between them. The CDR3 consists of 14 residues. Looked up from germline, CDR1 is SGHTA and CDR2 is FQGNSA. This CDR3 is CASSPLGVYNEQFF. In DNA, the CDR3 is TGTGCCAGCAGCCCCCTGGGCGTTTACAATGAGCAGTTCTTC. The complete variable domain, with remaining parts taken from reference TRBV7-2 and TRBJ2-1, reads GAGVSQSPSNKVTEKGKDVELRCDPISGHTALYWYRQSLGQGLEFLIYFQGNSAPDKSGLPSDRFSAERTGGSVSTLTIQRTQQEDSAVYLCASSPLGVYNEQFFGPGTRLTVL.

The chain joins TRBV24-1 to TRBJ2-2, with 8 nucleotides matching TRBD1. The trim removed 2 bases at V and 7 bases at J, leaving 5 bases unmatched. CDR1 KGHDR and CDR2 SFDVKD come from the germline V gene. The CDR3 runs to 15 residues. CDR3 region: CATSDSGQANGELFF. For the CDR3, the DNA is TGTGCCACCAGTGATTCGGGACAGGCAAACGGGGAGCTGTTTTTT.

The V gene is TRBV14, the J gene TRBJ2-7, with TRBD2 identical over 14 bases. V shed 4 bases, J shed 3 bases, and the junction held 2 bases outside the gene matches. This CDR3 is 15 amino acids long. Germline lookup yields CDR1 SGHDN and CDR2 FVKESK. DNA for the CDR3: TGTGCCAGCAGCCCTGGACTAGCGGGAGGCTACGAGCAGTACTTC. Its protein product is CASSPGLAGGYEQYF.